This TCR beta chain was sequenced in a study of T cells after posttransplantation cyclophosphamide. Study outcomes and limitations: Recipient CMV seropositivity and CMV reactivation strongly tracked TRB clonality. Tissue-infiltrating T cells from skin or gut overlapped little with blood T cells. Later post-transplant blood repertoires were often dominated by donor CD8+ memory clones.

The V and J ends lost 2 bases and 6 bases respectively, with 10 bases between them. Germline CDR1 is MNHEY and CDR2 is SVGAGI. The CDR3 length is 14 residues. The table came from immunoSEQ multiplex PCR; TCRdb's copy has only in-frame clones and leaves some out. The sample shows some 40,000 clones, none of them appearing just once. The sample holds many counts of this clone. As yet, its antigen is unknown. Peripheral blood was collected from the related graft donor on the marrow donation day. The TCR comes from a woman aged 45 to 65 in good health and a related stem cell transplant donor. The source material was PBMCs. The chain joins TRBV6-5 to TRBJ2-2; tentatively, D is TRBD2 (5 bases). The CDR3 protein is CASSYEGWAGELFF. In DNA, the CDR3 is TGTGCCAGCAGTTACGAGGGTTGGGCCGGGGAGCTGTTTTTT.